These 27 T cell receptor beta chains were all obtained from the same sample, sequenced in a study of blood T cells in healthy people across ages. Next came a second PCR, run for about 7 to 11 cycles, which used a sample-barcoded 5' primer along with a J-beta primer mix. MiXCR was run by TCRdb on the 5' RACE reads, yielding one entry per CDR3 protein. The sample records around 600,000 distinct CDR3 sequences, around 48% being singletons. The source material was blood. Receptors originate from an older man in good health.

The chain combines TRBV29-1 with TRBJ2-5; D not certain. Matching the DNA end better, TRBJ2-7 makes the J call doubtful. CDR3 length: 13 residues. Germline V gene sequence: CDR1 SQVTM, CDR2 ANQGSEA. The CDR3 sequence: CSVERTGVGEQYF. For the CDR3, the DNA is TGCAGCGTTGAGAGGACCGGAGTGGGCGAGCAGTACTTC.

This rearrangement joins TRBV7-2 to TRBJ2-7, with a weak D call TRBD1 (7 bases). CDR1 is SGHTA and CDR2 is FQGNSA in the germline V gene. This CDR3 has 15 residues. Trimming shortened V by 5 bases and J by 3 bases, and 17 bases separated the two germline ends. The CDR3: CASSPGGGGYYEQYF. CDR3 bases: TGTGCCAGCAGCCCGGGCGGAGGGGGCTACTACGAGCAGTACTTC.

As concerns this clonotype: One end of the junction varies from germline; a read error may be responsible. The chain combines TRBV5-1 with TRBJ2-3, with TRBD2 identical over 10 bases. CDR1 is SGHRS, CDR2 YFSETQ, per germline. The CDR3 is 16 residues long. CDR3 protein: CAGSRWTSGPTDTQYF. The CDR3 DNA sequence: TGCGCCGGCAGCCGTTGGACTAGCGGACCCACAGATACGCAGTATTTT.

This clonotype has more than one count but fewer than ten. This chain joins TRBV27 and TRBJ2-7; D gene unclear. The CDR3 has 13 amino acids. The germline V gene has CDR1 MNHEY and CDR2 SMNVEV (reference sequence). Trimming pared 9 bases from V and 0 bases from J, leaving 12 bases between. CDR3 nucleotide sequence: TGTGCCAGTTTCAGCTTGAACTCCTACGAGCAGTACTTC. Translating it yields CASFSLNSYEQYF.

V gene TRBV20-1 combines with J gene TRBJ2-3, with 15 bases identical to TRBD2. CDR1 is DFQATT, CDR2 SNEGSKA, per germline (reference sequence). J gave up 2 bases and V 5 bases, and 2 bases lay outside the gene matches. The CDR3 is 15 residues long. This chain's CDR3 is CSAGLAGGPTDTQYF. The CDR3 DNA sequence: TGCAGTGCTGGACTAGCGGGGGGGCCCACAGATACGCAGTATTTT.

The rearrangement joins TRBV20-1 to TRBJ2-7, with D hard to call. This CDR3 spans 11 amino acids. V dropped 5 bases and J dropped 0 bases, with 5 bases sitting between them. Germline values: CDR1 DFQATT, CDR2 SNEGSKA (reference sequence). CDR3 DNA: TGCAGTGCTTGGGACTCCTACGAGCAGTACTTC. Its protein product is CSAWDSYEQYF.

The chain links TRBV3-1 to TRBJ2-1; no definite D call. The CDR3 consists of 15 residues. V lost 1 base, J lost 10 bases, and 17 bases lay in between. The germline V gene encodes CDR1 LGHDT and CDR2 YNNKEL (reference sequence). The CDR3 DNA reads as TGTGCCAGCAGCCAAGCCGGACCCCAAATGGGAGAGCAGTTCTTC. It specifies CASSQAGPQMGEQFF.

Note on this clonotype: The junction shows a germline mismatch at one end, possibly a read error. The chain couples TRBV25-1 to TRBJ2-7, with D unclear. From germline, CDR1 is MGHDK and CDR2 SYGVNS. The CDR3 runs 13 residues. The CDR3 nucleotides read TGTGCCAGCAGTGTAGGAACGTCGTACGAGCGGTACTTC. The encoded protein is CASSVGTSYERYF.

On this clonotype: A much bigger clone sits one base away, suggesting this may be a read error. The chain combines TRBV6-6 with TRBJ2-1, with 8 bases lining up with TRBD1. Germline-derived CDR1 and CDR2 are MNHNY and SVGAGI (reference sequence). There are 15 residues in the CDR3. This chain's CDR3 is CAGRLEGQDYNEQFF. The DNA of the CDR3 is TGTGCCGGCAGGCTAGAGGGACAGGACTACAATGAGCAGTTCTTC.

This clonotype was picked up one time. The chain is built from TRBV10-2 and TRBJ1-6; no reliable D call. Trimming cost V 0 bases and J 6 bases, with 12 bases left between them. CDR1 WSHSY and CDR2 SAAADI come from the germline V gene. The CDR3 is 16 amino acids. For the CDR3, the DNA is TGCGCCAGCAGTGAGTCCGGGCAGACCGCTAATTCACCCCTCCACTTT. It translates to CASSESGQTANSPLHF.

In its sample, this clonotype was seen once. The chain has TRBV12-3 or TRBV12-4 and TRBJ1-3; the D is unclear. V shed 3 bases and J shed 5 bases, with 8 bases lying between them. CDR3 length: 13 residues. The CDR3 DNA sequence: TGTGCCAGCAGTTTTTCATCGCGAAACACCATATATTTT. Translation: CASSFSSRNTIYF.

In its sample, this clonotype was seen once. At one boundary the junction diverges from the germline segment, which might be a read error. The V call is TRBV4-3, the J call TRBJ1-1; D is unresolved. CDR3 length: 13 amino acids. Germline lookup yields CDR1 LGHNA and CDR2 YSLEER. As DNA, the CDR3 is TGCGCCAGCAGCCAAGGACGGAACACTGAATCTTTCTTT. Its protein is CASSQGRNTESFF.

The CDR3 DNA reads TGTGCCTGGGACAGGGGGAGAAACACTGAAGCTTTCTTT. Translation: CAWDRGRNTEAFF. V is TRBV30 and J is TRBJ1-1, with 9 bases matching TRBD1. Germline V gene data show CDR1 as GTSNPN and CDR2 as SVGIG (reference sequence). After removal of 5 bases from V and 2 bases from J, the junction contained 3 bases not matched to a gene. The CDR3 spans 13 residues.

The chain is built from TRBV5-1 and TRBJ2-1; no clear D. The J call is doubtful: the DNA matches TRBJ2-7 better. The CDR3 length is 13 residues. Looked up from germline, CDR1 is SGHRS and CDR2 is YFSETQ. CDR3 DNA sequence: TGCGCCAGCAGCTTCTCAGCCCACAATGAGCAGTACTTC. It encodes CASSFSAHNEQYF.

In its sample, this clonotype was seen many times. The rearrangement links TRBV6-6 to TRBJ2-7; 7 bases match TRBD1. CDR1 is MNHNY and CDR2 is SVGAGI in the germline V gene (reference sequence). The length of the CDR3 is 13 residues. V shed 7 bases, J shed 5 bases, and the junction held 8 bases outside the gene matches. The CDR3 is CASNDDRANEQYF. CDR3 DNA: TGTGCCAGCAATGATGACAGGGCCAACGAGCAGTACTTC.

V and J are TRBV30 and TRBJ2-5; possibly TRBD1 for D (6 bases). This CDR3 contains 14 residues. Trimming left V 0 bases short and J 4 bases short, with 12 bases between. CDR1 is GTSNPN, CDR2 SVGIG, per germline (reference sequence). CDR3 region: CAWSVSGRGETQYF. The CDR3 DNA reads TGTGCCTGGAGTGTATCGGGCAGGGGAGAGACCCAGTACTTC.

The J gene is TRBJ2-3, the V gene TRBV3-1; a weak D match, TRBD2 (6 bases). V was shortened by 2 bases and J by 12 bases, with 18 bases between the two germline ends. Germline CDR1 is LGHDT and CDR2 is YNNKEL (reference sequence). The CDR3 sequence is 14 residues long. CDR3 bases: TGTGCCAGCAGCCAACCGGGAGTTATGGCATATCAGTATTTT. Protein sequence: CASSQPGVMAYQYF.

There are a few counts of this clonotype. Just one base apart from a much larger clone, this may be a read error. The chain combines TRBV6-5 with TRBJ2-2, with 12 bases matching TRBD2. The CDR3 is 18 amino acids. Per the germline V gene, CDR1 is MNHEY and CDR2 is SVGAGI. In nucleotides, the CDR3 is TGTGCCAGCAGTTACAGGACTAGCGGGAAAAGGAACGCCGGGGAGCTGTTTTTT. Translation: CASSYRTSGKRNAGELFF.

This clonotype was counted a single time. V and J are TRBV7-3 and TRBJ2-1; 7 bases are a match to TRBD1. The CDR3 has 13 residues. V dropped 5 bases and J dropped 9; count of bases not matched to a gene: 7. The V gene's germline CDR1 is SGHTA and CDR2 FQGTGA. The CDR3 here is CASSRRQGGEQFF. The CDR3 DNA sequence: TGTGCCAGCAGCCGAAGACAGGGCGGTGAGCAGTTCTTC. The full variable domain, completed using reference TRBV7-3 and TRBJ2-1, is GAGVSQTPSNKVTEKGKYVELRCDPISGHTALYWYRQSLGQGPEFLIYFQGTGAADDSGLPNDRFFAVRPEGSVSTLKIQRTERGDSAVYLCASSRRQGGEQFFGPGTRLTVL.

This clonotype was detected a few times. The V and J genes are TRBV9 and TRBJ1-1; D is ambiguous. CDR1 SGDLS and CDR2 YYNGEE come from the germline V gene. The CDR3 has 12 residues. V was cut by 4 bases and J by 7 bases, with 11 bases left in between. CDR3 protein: CASSPGLNEAFF. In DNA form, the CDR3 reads TGTGCCAGCAGCCCTGGACTAAATGAAGCTTTCTTT.

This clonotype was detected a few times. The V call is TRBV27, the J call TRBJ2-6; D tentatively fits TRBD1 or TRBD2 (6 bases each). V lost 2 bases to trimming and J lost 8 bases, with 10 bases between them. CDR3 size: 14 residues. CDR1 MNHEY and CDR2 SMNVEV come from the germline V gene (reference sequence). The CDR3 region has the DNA TGTGCCAGCAGTTTAGTGGGGGGCTCCAACGTCCTGACTTTC. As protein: CASSLVGGSNVLTF.

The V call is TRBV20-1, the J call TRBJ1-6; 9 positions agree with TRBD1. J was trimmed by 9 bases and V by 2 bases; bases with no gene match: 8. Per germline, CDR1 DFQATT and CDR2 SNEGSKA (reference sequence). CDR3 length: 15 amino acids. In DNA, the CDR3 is TGCAGTGCTAGACTTACGGGACAGGGCAGTTCACCCCTCCACTTT. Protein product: CSARLTGQGSSPLHF.

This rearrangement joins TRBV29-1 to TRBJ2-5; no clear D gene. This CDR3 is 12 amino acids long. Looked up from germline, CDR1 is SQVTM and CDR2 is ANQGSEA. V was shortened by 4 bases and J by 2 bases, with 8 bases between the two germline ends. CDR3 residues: CSVGSPQETQYF. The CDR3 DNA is TGCAGCGTTGGCTCTCCTCAAGAGACCCAGTACTTC.

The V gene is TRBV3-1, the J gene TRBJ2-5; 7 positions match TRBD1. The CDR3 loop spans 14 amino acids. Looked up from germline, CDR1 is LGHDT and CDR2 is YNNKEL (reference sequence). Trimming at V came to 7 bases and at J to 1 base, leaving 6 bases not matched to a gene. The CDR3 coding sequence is TGTGCCAGCACCCTGGGACAGATCCAAGAGACCCAGTACTTC. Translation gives CASTLGQIQETQYF.

CDR3: CSVGWAGNNQPQHF. DNA for the CDR3: TGCAGCGTTGGTTGGGCAGGGAACAATCAGCCCCAGCATTTT. V is TRBV29-1 and J is TRBJ1-5, with a tentative D call TRBD1 (5 bases). V dropped 4 bases and J dropped 3 bases, with 13 bases sitting between them. Germline-derived CDR1 and CDR2 are SQVTM and ANQGSEA. The CDR3 has 14 amino acids.

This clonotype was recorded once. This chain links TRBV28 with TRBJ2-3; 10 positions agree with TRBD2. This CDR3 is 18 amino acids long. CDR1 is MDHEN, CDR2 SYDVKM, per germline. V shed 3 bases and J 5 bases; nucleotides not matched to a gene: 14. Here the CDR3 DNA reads TGTGCCAGCAGTTTTTCCGGCCGGCTAGCGGGAGTCGGAGATACGCAGTATTTT. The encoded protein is CASSFSGRLAGVGDTQYF.

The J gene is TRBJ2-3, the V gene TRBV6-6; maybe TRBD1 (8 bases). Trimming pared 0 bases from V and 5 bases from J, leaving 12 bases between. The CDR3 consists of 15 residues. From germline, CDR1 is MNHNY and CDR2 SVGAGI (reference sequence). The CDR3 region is CASSYSHRGGDTQYF. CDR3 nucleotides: TGTGCCAGCAGTTACTCCCACAGGGGGGGAGATACGCAGTATTTT.